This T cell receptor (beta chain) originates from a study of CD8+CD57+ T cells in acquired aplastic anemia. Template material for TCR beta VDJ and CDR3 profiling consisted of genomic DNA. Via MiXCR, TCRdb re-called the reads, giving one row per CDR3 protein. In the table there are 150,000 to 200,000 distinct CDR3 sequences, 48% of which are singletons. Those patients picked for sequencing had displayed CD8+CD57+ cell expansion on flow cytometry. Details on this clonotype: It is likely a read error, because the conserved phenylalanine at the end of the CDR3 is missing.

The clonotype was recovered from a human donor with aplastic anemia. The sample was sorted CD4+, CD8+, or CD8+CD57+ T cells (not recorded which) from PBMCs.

This CDR3 is CSATTSSRLAEIYNEQFL. The DNA for the CDR3 is TGCAGTGCTACCACCTCCTCTCGGCTAGCGGAAATTTACAACGAGCAGTTCCTC. This sequence joins TRBV20-1 and TRBJ2-1; 7 bases are shared with TRBD2. The CDR3 loop spans 18 amino acids. Germline V CDR1 and CDR2: DFQATT, SNEGSKA (reference sequence).